This is a list of T cell receptor beta chains from one sample in a study of blood T cell repertoires in COVID-19. Clones were sequenced by immunoSEQ multiplex PCR, and TCRdb holds only the in-frame ones, with some missing. The table has 200,000 to 250,000 clones, 75% to 85% seen once. The sample taken for sequencing was PBMCs or T cells enriched from blood (not recorded which). The origin of the receptors is a man aged 25-45 years with acute COVID-19. The conserved cysteine and the conserved F or W are not part of the CDR3 here. A D gene is named only where the DNA matches it firmly.

CDR3 protein: ASSTDRVYGYT
V gene: TRBV2
D gene: TRBD1

CDR3 protein: ASSPSEAPRGDGYT
V gene: TRBV9
D gene: -

CDR3 protein: ATTQSGTEAF
V gene: TRBV24-1
D gene: -

CDR3 protein: ASSQDGHSTDTQY
V gene: TRBV3-1/TRBV3-2
D gene: -

CDR3 protein: ASTLGQLFNEQF
V gene: TRBV6-5
D gene: -

CDR3 protein: ANAGTATSSDTQY
V gene: TRBV2
D gene: TRBD1

CDR3 protein: ASSGGAGTGELF
V gene: TRBV5-1
D gene: -

CDR3 protein: ASSPPYGVPEAF
V gene: TRBV18
D gene: -

CDR3 protein: ASSPGQGQETQY
V gene: TRBV5-1
D gene: TRBD1

CDR3 protein: ASSITELSNSPLH
V gene: TRBV5-1
D gene: -

CDR3 protein: ASSPDATNEKLF
V gene: TRBV7-9
D gene: -

CDR3 protein: ASSLEGAESNEQF
V gene: TRBV7-9
D gene: TRBD1

CDR3 protein: ASRTRRGGGQGGTEAF
V gene: TRBV27
D gene: TRBD1

CDR3 protein: ASSTRTGGGSNQPQH
V gene: TRBV19
D gene: TRBD1

CDR3 protein: ASSYSINYGYT
V gene: TRBV11-2
D gene: -

CDR3 protein: ASSRQGGANEKLF
V gene: TRBV6-2/TRBV6-3
D gene: -

CDR3 protein: ASSLGGAGIDQPQH
V gene: TRBV11-2
D gene: -

CDR3 protein: ASRTGQIYGYT
V gene: TRBV19
D gene: -

CDR3 protein: ASSGKRNEKLF
V gene: TRBV6-5
D gene: -

CDR3 protein: ASSRFRESNQPQH
V gene: TRBV7-9
D gene: -

CDR3 protein: ASSYGTSGFNYEQY
V gene: TRBV27
D gene: TRBD2

CDR3 protein: ASSLEVRGQETQY
V gene: TRBV7-7
D gene: -

CDR3 protein: SAGGQGLTEAF
V gene: TRBV20-1
D gene: TRBD1

CDR3 protein: ASSAGTVAQPQH
V gene: TRBV9
D gene: TRBD1

CDR3 protein: AWSSDSGGKADTQY
V gene: TRBV30
D gene: TRBD2

CDR3 protein: ASSVEPGLAGEETQY
V gene: TRBV9
D gene: TRBD2

CDR3 protein: AISGSSRGEKLF
V gene: TRBV10-3
D gene: -

CDR3 protein: ASTDLGNIQY
V gene: TRBV27
D gene: -

CDR3 protein: ASSYTGSSTDTQY
V gene: TRBV5-1
D gene: -

CDR3 protein: ASSSQAPNTGELF
V gene: TRBV6-2/TRBV6-3
D gene: -

CDR3 protein: SVEVGETQY
V gene: TRBV29-1
D gene: -

CDR3 protein: ASRDSPYNSPLH
V gene: TRBV6-5
D gene: -

CDR3 protein: ASSIKVVRAATGELF
V gene: TRBV19
D gene: -

CDR3 protein: ASSDSANYGYT
V gene: TRBV7-9
D gene: -

CDR3 protein: ASSDSGGVDGYT
V gene: TRBV9
D gene: -

CDR3 protein: SGQGDTEAF
V gene: TRBV20-1
D gene: TRBD1

CDR3 protein: ASSLPVYGYT
V gene: TRBV28
D gene: -

CDR3 protein: ASSMGGGGNEQF
V gene: TRBV2
D gene: -

CDR3 protein: ASRTGYSNQPQH
V gene: TRBV6-5
D gene: TRBD1

CDR3 protein: ASSPGVRGYT
V gene: TRBV7-9
D gene: -